What follows are 12 T cell receptor beta chains derived from one specimen sequenced in a study of OX40 agonist ivuxolimab in advanced cancers. Receptor libraries were prepared by the immunoSEQ multiplex PCR assay. TCRdb took over this immuneACCESS table, retaining in-frame rearrangements with V and J assigned. Such tables are incomplete; in checked studies, under half of the missing clones stem from an unresolved V gene, and the remainder is unexplained. The sample table records 70,000 or so clones; around 83% of these occur just once. The biggest ten clones account for 0.9% to 1.4% of the sample. The material sequenced was CD4+ or CD8+ T cells sorted from blood, taken in a trial of the OX40 agonist ivuxolimab. Receptors originate from an adult with an advanced solid tumor such as melanoma, head and neck, liver or kidney cancer.

V gene TRBV2 combines with J gene TRBJ2-7, with D perhaps matching TRBD2 (5 bases). CDR1 is SNHLY and CDR2 is FYNNEI in the germline V gene. V lost 5 bases and J lost 4, with 15 bases in between. There are 14 residues in the CDR3. CDR3: CASSFRPGEYEQYF. CDR3 sequence (DNA): TGTGCCAGCAGTTTCCGCCCCGGGGAGTACGAGCAGTACTTC.

By frequency in the sample, this clone is medium-sized (0.01 to 0.1%). The DNA for the CDR3 is TGCGCCAGCAGCAATGGCCTCGTAGGGACGAACACTGAAGCTTTCTTT. This sequence encodes CASSNGLVGTNTEAFF. V usage is TRBV5-1 and J usage is TRBJ1-1; weak D call: TRBD1 (5 bases). CDR3 length: 16 residues. V was trimmed by 4 bases and J by 1 base, leaving 17 bases between them. Germline V gives CDR1 SGHRS, CDR2 YFSETQ.

This chain connects TRBV7-9 to TRBJ2-3; 9 bases map to TRBD1. The length of the CDR3 is 14 residues. Trimming took 7 bases from V and 6 from J; bases not matched to a gene: 8. The germline V gene has CDR1 SEHNR and CDR2 FQNEAQ (reference sequence). This CDR3 is CASNVQGAQDTQYF. The CDR3 nucleotides are TGTGCCAGCAACGTACAGGGGGCACAGGATACGCAGTATTTT.

This clone was picked up a small number of times. This chain connects TRBV2 to TRBJ1-1, with D maybe TRBD1 (6 bases). The V gene's germline CDR1 is SNHLY and CDR2 FYNNEI. The CDR3 extends over 13 amino acids. Deletions cut 8 bases from V and 10 bases from J, with 20 bases between. The CDR3 sequence is CASGDMDGQVAFF. CDR3 sequence (DNA): TGTGCCAGCGGGGACATGGACGGACAAGTAGCTTTCTTT.

J is TRBJ1-4 and V is TRBV5-1; D remains unclear. Between the trimmed V and J ends, which lost 1 base and 3 bases, there was a span of 4 bases. There are 13 residues in the CDR3. Germline V gene lookup returns CDR1 SGHRS and CDR2 YFSETQ. The CDR3 DNA is TGCGCCAGCAGCTTGTTGCCTAATGAAAAACTGTTTTTT. This sequence encodes CASSLLPNEKLFF.

Note on this clone: This specimen includes other DNA sequences encoding the same CDR3. This chain joins TRBV7-2 and TRBJ2-7, with D perhaps matching TRBD1 or TRBD2 (5 bases each). The CDR3 sequence is 13 residues long. With 5 bases removed from V and 3 bases from J, the gap between germline ends came to 11 bases. Germline loops: CDR1 SGHTA, CDR2 FQGNSA. The CDR3 region has the DNA TGTGCCAGCAGCCTCGGGGCGAGCTACGAGCAGTACTTC. It specifies CASSLGASYEQYF.

This sequence joins TRBV6-5 and TRBJ2-7; D unresolved. This CDR3 spans 15 amino acids. Trimming took off 5 bases at V and 3 bases at J, with 17 bases between the two ends. Looked up from germline, CDR1 is MNHEY and CDR2 is SVGAGI. Here the CDR3 DNA reads TGTGCCAGCAGTCCAAGTGCTAGTATGGTCTACGAGCAGTACTTC. Protein sequence: CASSPSASMVYEQYF.

The chain is built from TRBV5-5 and TRBJ2-2; 10 bases align to TRBD2. Unmatched junction bases numbered 3, after V lost 0 bases and J lost 4 bases. Germline V gene lookup returns CDR1 SGHKS and CDR2 YYEKEE (reference sequence). The CDR3 spans 16 residues. The CDR3 DNA sequence: TGTGCCAGCAGCTTGGGGACTAGCGGCCTCACCGGGGAGCTGTTTTTT. This codes for CASSLGTSGLTGELFF.

The genes are TRBV5-4 and TRBJ1-1; D not resolved. Trimming stripped 6 bases from V and 7 bases from J, with 13 bases between. This CDR3 contains 12 residues. Germline V gives CDR1 SGHNT, CDR2 YYREEE (reference sequence). The CDR3 is CASNRPEGEAFF. As DNA, the CDR3 is TGTGCCAGCAACCGCCCCGAGGGTGAAGCTTTCTTT. Looking up the rest from reference TRBV5-4 and TRBJ1-1 gives the full variable domain: ETGVTQSPTHLIKTRGQQVTLRCSSQSGHNTVSWYQQALGQGPQFIFQYYREEENGRGNFPPRFSGLQFPNYSSELNVNALELDDSALYLCASNRPEGEAFFGQGTRLTVV.

The V gene is TRBV2, the J gene TRBJ2-2; possible D gene TRBD1, 5 bases. The CDR3 is made up of 14 amino acids. The germline V gene encodes CDR1 SNHLY and CDR2 FYNNEI. The V and J ends lost 6 bases and 0 bases respectively, with 8 bases between them. The CDR3 coding sequence is TGTGCCAGCAGGTCGGACACGAACACCGGGGAGCTGTTTTTT. Translation: CASRSDTNTGELFF.

The chain joins TRBV7-2 to TRBJ2-7; D is perhaps TRBD1 (5 bases). The CDR3 has 18 residues. V shed 5 bases and J shed 0 bases, with 23 bases lying between them. In germline, CDR1 is SGHTA, CDR2 FQGNSA. The CDR3 DNA is TGTGCCAGCAGCCCGACATCAGGTGGCAGGGCCGACTCCTACGAGCAGTACTTC. This sequence encodes CASSPTSGGRADSYEQYF.

This clone has only a few counts. The chain carries TRBV5-8 and TRBJ2-5; TRBD2 matches at 9 bases. Germline lookup yields CDR1 SGHTS and CDR2 YDEGEE. V shed 1 base, J shed 5 bases, and the junction held 6 bases outside the gene matches. This CDR3 has 15 residues. CDR3 residues: CASSLSGGPGETQYF. CDR3 coding DNA: TGTGCCAGCAGCTTGAGCGGGGGGCCCGGGGAGACCCAGTACTTC.